This T cell receptor (beta chain) derives from a study of type 1 and type 2 diabetes patients. Overall study context: CD4+ or CD8+ T cells were positively selected from PBMCs with microbeads.

Ten or more counts support this clonotype. Antigen specificity is unknown. Amplification started from genomic DNA. Multiplex PCR with 30 forward and 13 reverse primers amplified the TCR beta CDR3. TCRdb called the multiplex PCR reads again in MiXCR, with one record for every CDR3 protein. This table holds about 270,000 distinct CDR3 sequences, approximately 50% found once. All diabetic donors were classified as either type 1 or type 2 diabetes. This CDR3 is built from 13 residues. Germline CDR1 reads SNHLY; CDR2 reads FYNNEI. V lost 5 bases to trimming and J lost 6 bases, with 14 bases between them. General study findings and limits: In CD4+ and CD8+ T cells, type 2 diabetes diversity exceeded type 1.

The TCR sequence derives from a man aged 18-30 years with type 2 diabetes. What was sequenced was peripheral blood mononuclear cells (PBMCs). The genes are TRBV2 and TRBJ2-7; perhaps TRBD1 as D (6 bases). CDR3 DNA sequence: TGTGCCAGCAGTCCGACAGGATTGGGCGAGCAGTACTTC. Translating gives CASSPTGLGEQYF.